One TCR beta chain is described in this entry. What it binds is not known. Both 60 Vbeta primers and 13 Jbeta primers went into the PCR. Produced via immunoSEQ multiplex PCR; TCRdb's table is partial and in-frame only. Altogether more than 100,000 clones are present, approximately 77% being singletons, with the ten largest covering approximately 0.86%. This sample was taken from a study of cytomegalovirus exposure and HLA in healthy donors. On the study more broadly: From HLA-typed donors, an early data release held tens of millions of unique TCRs. Most genotyped donors, 65% to 90% of around 370, had Caucasian-associated genetic ancestry. Study observations and caveats: For cytomegalovirus status, the classifier reportedly gave diagnoses with high specificity and sensitivity. V- and J-gene trimming in TCR beta was tied to a missense DCLRE1C variant by an analysis performed later.

This clonotype was sampled from a woman aged 60-75 years in good health and CMV-seronegative. Input material: PBMCs.

CDR3 bases: TGTGCCAGCAATCCTTCGGGCACAGATACGCAGTATTTT. Amino acids: CASNPSGTDTQYF. The gene calls are TRBV14 and TRBJ2-3, with D hard to call. Deletions cut 7 bases from V and 1 base from J, with 9 bases between. This CDR3 has 13 residues. Germline V gene data show CDR1 as SGHDN and CDR2 as FVKESK. The whole variable domain, filled in from reference TRBV14 and TRBJ2-3, reads EAGVTQFPSHSVIEKGQTVTLRCDPISGHDNLYWYRRVMGKEIKFLLHFVKESKQDESGMPNNRFLAERTGGTYSTLKVQPAELEDSGVYFCASNPSGTDTQYFGPGTRLTVL.